This entry lists 32 T cell receptor beta chains sequenced from one sample in a study of patients and donors after allogeneic stem cell transplantation. MiXCR was run by TCRdb on the RT-PCR reads, yielding one entry per CDR3 protein. Among 920,000 or so distinct CDR3 sequences listed, more than 15% were seen once. Sequenced material: blood, either unsorted or a sorted T cell fraction (not recorded which). These receptors all come from a human donor who was either an allogeneic HSCT recipient or a stem cell or donor lymphocyte infusion donor (not recorded which). It is not recorded whose cells these are; they may come from a transplant donor.

This clonotype was seen just once. V usage is TRBV5-8 and J usage is TRBJ1-5; D is undetermined. Germline CDR1 reads SGHTS; CDR2 reads YDEGEE. Deletions cut 0 bases from V and 0 bases from J, with 13 bases between. The CDR3 spans 17 residues. The CDR3 loop is CASSLGSGLNSNQPQHF. DNA of the CDR3: TGTGCCAGCAGCTTGGGGTCCGGGTTGAATAGCAATCAGCCCCAGCATTTT.

This sequence joins TRBV5-1 and TRBJ1-1; D is undetermined. The germline V gene has CDR1 SGHRS and CDR2 YFSETQ. V lost 1 base, J lost 3 bases, and 7 bases lay in between. This CDR3 contains 13 residues. The DNA for the CDR3 is TGCGCCAGCAGCTTGATCACGGACACTGAAGCTTTCTTT. As protein: CASSLITDTEAFF.

The chain joins TRBV7-8 to TRBJ1-5; 9 bases agree with TRBD1. The CDR3 is 17 residues long. With V trimmed by 5 bases and J by 6 bases, 14 bases remained unmatched. Germline lookup yields CDR1 SGHVS and CDR2 FQNEAQ. CDR3: CASSPKDRGKEIQPQHF. Written as DNA, the CDR3 is TGTGCCAGCAGCCCGAAGGACAGGGGTAAGGAGATTCAGCCCCAGCATTTT.

This clonotype has a handful of counts. This rearrangement joins TRBV4-1 to TRBJ1-1, with D perhaps TRBD1 (6 bases). Germline V gene sequence: CDR1 MGHRA, CDR2 YSYEKL. The CDR3 runs 17 residues. V lost 3 bases and J lost 7, with 24 bases in between. The CDR3 region has the DNA TGCGCCAGCAGCCACGGGGGGCTTAAAGGGTCCTTTGGTGAAGCTTTCTTT. Residues: CASSHGGLKGSFGEAFF.

This clonotype was seen a few times. The chain recombines TRBV28 with TRBJ2-5; D is unresolved. Trimming removed 4 bases at V and 5 bases at J, with 11 bases between. This CDR3 comprises 13 residues. CDR1 MDHEN and CDR2 SYDVKM come from the germline V gene. The DNA of the CDR3 is TGTGCCAGCAGTTGGATAGAACCCGAGACCCAGTACTTC. It specifies CASSWIEPETQYF. The whole variable domain, remainder taken from reference TRBV28 and TRBJ2-5, is DVKVTQSSRYLVKRTGEKVFLECVQDMDHENMFWYRQDPGLGLRLIYFSYDVKMKEKGDIPEGYSVSREKKERFSLILESASTNQTSMYLCASSWIEPETQYFGPGTRLLVL.

This clonotype has more than one count but fewer than ten. The J gene is TRBJ2-1, the V gene TRBV5-6; possibly TRBD2 for D (6 bases). The CDR3 length is 17 residues. From germline, CDR1 is SGHDT and CDR2 YYEEEE. V was shortened by 3 bases and J by 2 bases, with 18 bases between the two germline ends. CDR3 sequence: CASSYQLAVLAYNEQFF. CDR3 sequence (DNA): TGTGCCAGCAGCTACCAATTAGCGGTCCTGGCCTACAATGAGCAGTTCTTC.

This clonotype was picked up a small number of times. The J gene is TRBJ2-1, the V gene TRBV28, with 7 bases fitting TRBD2. Germline loops: CDR1 MDHEN, CDR2 SYDVKM. Germline trimming cut 6 bases from V and 3 bases from J; bases unmatched to any gene: 8. The CDR3 runs to 15 residues. The CDR3 coding sequence is TGTGCCAGCAGGCCTAAGCGGGAACTCTACAATGAGCAGTTCTTC. Protein: CASRPKRELYNEQFF.

There are a few counts of this clonotype. The V and J genes are TRBV10-2 and TRBJ1-1; 9 bases are a match to TRBD1. From germline, CDR1 is WSHSY and CDR2 SAAADI. V lost 4 bases, J lost 3 bases, and 6 bases stayed unmatched. This CDR3 contains 15 residues. The CDR3 nucleotides are TGCGCCAGCAGTGTGTGGGACAGGGCTGACACTGAAGCTTTCTTT. It encodes CASSVWDRADTEAFF.

The chain carries TRBV7-2 and TRBJ1-6, with D perhaps TRBD1 (6 bases). Germline CDR1 reads SGHTA; CDR2 reads FQGNSA. V lost 6 bases and J 6 bases, leaving 18 bases between the germline ends. The CDR3 is 16 amino acids. CDR3 in amino acids: CASSQQGLLSNSPLHF. In nucleotides, the CDR3 is TGTGCCAGCAGTCAACAGGGTTTATTGAGTAATTCACCCCTCCACTTT.

This clonotype appeared a few times. The gene calls are TRBV5-1 and TRBJ2-5; TRBD2 matches 15 bases. V shed 3 bases and J 2 bases; nucleotides not matched to a gene: 8. CDR3 length equals 18 residues. Germline V gene data show CDR1 as SGHRS and CDR2 as YFSETQ. CDR3 coding DNA: TGCGCCAGCAGCTATTTCGGACTAGCGGGAGGGTTACAAGAGACCCAGTACTTC. It translates to CASSYFGLAGGLQETQYF.

This clonotype was found many times. The chain has TRBV6-6 and TRBJ1-1, with D perhaps matching TRBD1 (6 bases). The V gene's germline CDR1 is MNHNY and CDR2 SVGAGI (reference sequence). The CDR3 has 13 amino acids. V was cut by 6 bases and J by 4 bases, with 12 bases left in between. The CDR3 reads CASSGGKSTEAFF. For the CDR3, the DNA is TGTGCCAGCAGCGGGGGCAAGAGCACTGAAGCTTTCTTT.

The V and J genes are TRBV12-3 or TRBV12-4 and TRBJ1-5; the D is unclear. CDR3 length: 13 amino acids. The ends were cut back, 4 bases at V and 9 bases at J, with 13 bases in the middle. CDR3 sequence: CASSSPRTGPQHF. The DNA of the CDR3 is TGTGCCAGCAGTTCCCCCCGAACCGGGCCCCAGCATTTT.

The V gene is TRBV20-1, the J gene TRBJ2-2, with TRBD2 as a possible D gene (6 bases). The germline CDR1 and CDR2 sequences are DFQATT and SNEGSKA (reference sequence). The ends were cut back, 5 bases at V and 5 bases at J, with 18 bases in the middle. The CDR3 runs 15 residues. CDR3: CSALRTGSGTGELFF. The CDR3 region has the DNA TGCAGTGCTCTCCGGACCGGGAGTGGGACCGGGGAGCTGTTTTTT.

This chain uses TRBV20-1 with TRBJ1-1, with D possibly TRBD1 on 6 matching bases. V gave up 4 bases and J gave up 5 bases, with 17 bases separating them. Germline lookup yields CDR1 DFQATT and CDR2 SNEGSKA (reference sequence). The CDR3 covers 14 residues. CDR3 sequence (DNA): TGCAGTGCTATCCCCCGGAGGGGGGTGACTGAAGCTTTCTTT. It is translated as CSAIPRRGVTEAFF.

This clonotype was seen ten or more times. The CDR3 sequence: CATSDGITTYNEQFF. Here the CDR3 DNA reads TGTGCCACCAGTGATGGTATCACCACCTACAATGAGCAGTTCTTC. The chain carries TRBV24-1 and TRBJ2-1; D call uncertain. Germline V CDR1 and CDR2: KGHDR, SFDVKD. The CDR3 extends over 15 amino acids. The V end was cut by 3 bases, the J end by 2 bases, with 10 bases between.

CDR3: CASSLAADDSNQPQHF. DNA of the CDR3: TGTGCCAGCAGCCTCGCGGCAGACGATAGCAATCAGCCCCAGCATTTT. V is TRBV28 and J is TRBJ1-5, with D unclear. The germline V gene has CDR1 MDHEN and CDR2 SYDVKM. The CDR3 totals 16 residues. Trimming removed 6 bases at V and 0 bases at J, with 15 bases between.

The rearrangement uses TRBV6-2 or TRBV6-3 and TRBJ1-5; the match to TRBD1 covers 7 bases. After removal of 6 bases from V and 2 bases from J, the junction contained 7 bases not matched to a gene. This CDR3 region has 15 residues. Germline lookup yields CDR1 MNHEY and CDR2 SVGEGT. CDR3 nucleotides: TGTGCCAGCAGCCGGGGACAGCGTGGCAATCAGCCCCAGCATTTT. Encoded protein: CASSRGQRGNQPQHF.

This clonotype was recorded at least ten times. As DNA, the CDR3 is TGTGCCATCAGTGAGGGCCAGCGGGGGGACACAGATACGCAGTATTTT. Protein product: CAISEGQRGDTDTQYF. This chain joins TRBV10-3 and TRBJ2-3, with TRBD2 identical over 9 bases. Germline V gene sequence: CDR1 ENHRY, CDR2 SYGVKD. The CDR3 covers 16 residues. V trimming: 2 bases; J trimming: 2 bases; junction bases outside the gene matches: 5.

This clonotype was detected many times. The rearrangement links TRBV12-3 or TRBV12-4 to TRBJ1-1; D remains unclear. The CDR3 covers 13 residues. The V end was cut by 2 bases, the J end by 2 bases, with 6 bases between. The CDR3: CASSLIANTEAFF. For the CDR3, the DNA is TGTGCCAGCAGTTTAATCGCAAACACTGAAGCTTTCTTT.

The rearrangement joins TRBV28 to TRBJ1-4; 7 bases line up with TRBD1. The germline V gene has CDR1 MDHEN and CDR2 SYDVKM. This CDR3 is 14 amino acids long. Trimming took 5 bases from V and 6 from J; bases not matched to a gene: 6. CDR3 amino acids: CASSIQGVDEKLFF. The CDR3 DNA follows: TGTGCCAGCAGTATCCAGGGGGTCGATGAAAAACTGTTTTTT.

The chain is built from TRBV4-1 and TRBJ1-2, with D maybe TRBD1 (5 bases). CDR1 and CDR2 from the germline V gene are MGHRA and YSYEKL. V shed 0 bases and J shed 5 bases, with 13 bases lying between them. This CDR3 spans 15 amino acids. In DNA form, the CDR3 reads TGCGCCAGCAGCCAAGAAGAGACAGACATATATGGCTACACCTTC. Amino acid sequence: CASSQEETDIYGYTF.

The rearrangement links TRBV20-1 to TRBJ1-2; D may be TRBD1 (6 bases). The length of the CDR3 is 14 residues. Germline-derived CDR1 and CDR2 are DFQATT and SNEGSKA (reference sequence). V was shortened by 4 bases and J by 6 bases, with 18 bases between the two germline ends. The CDR3 here is CSAKHGGRVDGYTF. CDR3 nucleotide sequence: TGCAGTGCTAAACACGGGGGCAGGGTCGATGGCTACACCTTC.

This clonotype was recorded a few times. The V gene is TRBV10-3, the J gene TRBJ2-7; D ambiguous. The germline gives CDR1 ENHRY, CDR2 SYGVKD. CDR3 length: 17 amino acids. V gave up 3 bases and J gave up 3 bases, with 21 bases separating them. Here the CDR3 DNA reads TGTGCCATCAGTGACTTGTCGGGTCAGCTAAGTTTCTACGAGCAGTACTTC. It translates to CAISDLSGQLSFYEQYF.

In this sample, this clonotype turned up a few times. The chain has TRBV5-5 and TRBJ1-2; D is unclear. V lost 1 base and J lost 6, with 4 bases in between. In germline, CDR1 is SGHKS, CDR2 YYEKEE (reference sequence). CDR3 length: 11 amino acids. The CDR3 DNA reads TGTGCCAGCAGCTTGTCCCATGGCTACACCTTC. This translates into CASSLSHGYTF.

This clonotype was found a few times. CDR3 bases: TGTGCCAGCAGCCCAATGAGCGGGAGAGTTTACGAGCAGTACTTC. This sequence encodes CASSPMSGRVYEQYF. V is TRBV6-1 and J is TRBJ2-7, with TRBD2 identical over 8 bases. Trimming at V came to 6 bases and at J to 4 bases, leaving 11 bases not matched to a gene. The CDR3 spans 15 residues. Germline CDR1 and CDR2: MNHNS and SASEGT.

The chain carries TRBV9 and TRBJ2-6; 9 bases fit TRBD1. This CDR3 has 15 residues. J gave up 9 bases and V 3 bases, and 7 bases lay outside the gene matches. From germline, CDR1 is SGDLS and CDR2 YYNGEE. The CDR3 DNA reads as TGTGCCAGCAGCGGTGGACAGGGGTGGAACAACGTCCTGACTTTC. Its protein product is CASSGGQGWNNVLTF.

This clonotype was seen more than once but under ten times. V is TRBV5-1 and J is TRBJ1-2; TRBD1 is a possible D gene (5 bases). The CDR3 consists of 13 residues. V was pared by 4 bases and J by 8 bases, with 15 bases between. Germline V CDR1 and CDR2: SGHRS, YFSETQ. CDR3 protein: CASSGGEFGGYTF. CDR3 coding DNA: TGCGCCAGCAGCGGAGGGGAGTTTGGAGGCTACACCTTC.

This CDR3 is CASSQAGRRQETQYF. DNA for the CDR3: TGTGCCAGCAGCCAAGCCGGGAGGAGGCAAGAGACCCAGTACTTC. This chain connects TRBV3-1 to TRBJ2-5; 7 bases agree with TRBD2. Germline values: CDR1 LGHDT, CDR2 YNNKEL (reference sequence). J lost 2 bases, V lost 1 base, and 4 bases had no gene match. This CDR3 region has 15 residues.

V usage is TRBV4-1 and J usage is TRBJ1-2, with 7 bases identical to TRBD1. CDR1 is MGHRA and CDR2 is YSYEKL in the germline V gene. This CDR3 region has 15 residues. V was pared by 4 bases and J by 3 bases, with 8 bases of the junction left unmatched. This CDR3 is CASSPRTGMDYGYTF. The CDR3, as DNA: TGCGCCAGCAGCCCTCGGACAGGAATGGACTATGGCTACACCTTC.

This clonotype appeared many times. V and J are TRBV12-3 or TRBV12-4 and TRBJ2-5; the match to TRBD1 covers 8 bases. The CDR3 runs 14 residues. The V gene end was trimmed by 7 bases and the J gene end by 7 bases; junction bases not matched to a gene: 11. The CDR3 DNA reads as TGTGCCAGCACGCCCGGACAGGGAGAATGGACCCAGTACTTC. Amino acids: CASTPGQGEWTQYF.

The chain joins TRBV9 to TRBJ2-3, with 14 bases matching TRBD2. The CDR3 totals 15 residues. Looked up from germline, CDR1 is SGDLS and CDR2 is YYNGEE. V dropped 4 bases and J dropped 9; count of bases not matched to a gene: 7. The DNA for the CDR3 is TGTGCCAGCAGCACCGGACTAGCGGGAGGCTCAACGCAGTATTTT. Translating it yields CASSTGLAGGSTQYF.

The rearrangement uses TRBV29-1 and TRBJ2-7, with 10 bases matching TRBD1. The CDR3 contains 14 residues. V shed 6 bases and J 2 bases; nucleotides not matched to a gene: 7. Germline lookup yields CDR1 SQVTM and CDR2 ANQGSEA. Written as DNA, the CDR3 is TGCAGCGTGCCAGCGGACAGGGGGACCTACGAGCAGTACTTC. The encoded protein is CSVPADRGTYEQYF.